This section outlines one TCR beta chain sequence together with its context. The data derive from a study of blood T cell repertoires in COVID-19. Produced via immunoSEQ multiplex PCR; TCRdb's table is partial and in-frame only. This sample has roughly 260,000 clones, with roughly 86% found just once. CDR1 and CDR2 from the germline V gene are LGHDT and YNNKEL (reference sequence). This CDR3 is built from 15 residues. V trimming: 3 bases; J trimming: 6 bases; junction bases outside the gene matches: 7. The sample comprised peripheral blood. The J gene is TRBJ2-7, the V gene TRBV3-1 (or the pseudogene TRBV3-2), with 11 bases matching TRBD2. The TCR was taken from a man aged 40-49 years who had recovered from COVID-19. CDR3 region: CASSHLAGGGGEQYF. The CDR3 region has the DNA TGTGCCAGCAGCCACCTAGCGGGAGGCGGTGGCGAGCAGTACTTC.